This T cell receptor beta chain was observed in a study of T-cell memory formation after mild COVID-19. One entry per CDR3 protein results from TCRdb running MiXCR on the 5' RACE reads. This sample has around 390,000 distinct CDR3 sequences, with 16% found just once. The TCR originated in a man aged 18 to 35 who had mild COVID-19 (a few samples of this study predate the infection). Cell type and time point are not known. Sequencing was carried out using PBMCs or a T cell subset sorted from them (not recorded which).

CDR3 coding DNA: TGTGCCAGCAGTCCTGGACAGGGGGCTATAATCCCTGAAGCTTTCTTT. As protein: CASSPGQGAIIPEAFF. V is TRBV12-3 or TRBV12-4 and J is TRBJ1-1; 11 positions agree with TRBD1. The CDR3 is 16 amino acids. With V trimmed by 5 bases and J by 6 bases, 11 bases remained unmatched.